The 24 T cell receptor beta chains below were found in one sample sequenced in a study of control samples from healthy donors and cancer patients (dated by TCRdb to between 2020 and 2021). The library was obtained by the immunoSEQ multiplex PCR assay. TCRdb carries this immuneACCESS record with in-frame sequences only. Its versions omit some clonotypes, under half of them owing to an unresolved V gene in the studies checked, with the rest unexplained. Within this sample are 55,000 to 90,000 clones, with nearly 85% of them counted one time only. Together, the top ten hold approximately 30% of the sample. The sequenced sample was blood. These receptors originate from a man aged 50-60 years in good health.

This chain joins TRBV27 and TRBJ2-1; 9 positions match TRBD1. Trimming cost V 6 bases and J 10 bases; bases outside gene matches: 10. The CDR3 spans 14 residues. Per germline, CDR1 MNHEY and CDR2 SMNVEV (reference sequence). The CDR3 DNA reads as TGTGCCAGCAGAACCAGGACAGGGGCACGAGAGCAGTTCTTC. As protein: CASRTRTGAREQFF.

Comments on this clone: At the DNA level, this CDR3 is encoded by other sequences in the same sample as well. The chain links TRBV10-3 to TRBJ1-1; 8 bases agree with TRBD1. Germline lookup yields CDR1 ENHRY and CDR2 SYGVKD. V gave up 4 bases and J gave up 4 bases; unmatched junction bases: 14. The CDR3 totals 17 residues. Here the CDR3 reads CAISGWGGDRMTTEAFF. CDR3 nucleotide sequence: TGTGCCATCAGTGGGTGGGGGGGGGACAGGATGACCACTGAAGCTTTCTTT.

The rearrangement uses TRBV6-5 and TRBJ2-3, with D uncertain. In germline, CDR1 is MNHEY, CDR2 SVGAGI. Trimming shortened V by 2 bases and J by 2 bases, and 14 bases separated the two germline ends. The CDR3 consists of 16 residues. The CDR3 DNA reads TGTGCCAGCAGTTACGACCTTTCAACCTACACAGATACGCAGTATTTT. It is translated as CASSYDLSTYTDTQYF.

To note about this clone: Within the sample, other DNA sequences also encode this same CDR3. This rearrangement joins TRBV14 to TRBJ1-4, with D possibly TRBD1 on 5 matching bases. Germline CDR1 is SGHDN and CDR2 is FVKESK. V lost 5 bases to trimming and J lost 8 bases, with 6 bases between them. This CDR3 region has 11 residues. CDR3 in DNA: TGTGCCAGCAGCACAGGAGAAAAACTGTTTTTT. Amino acids: CASSTGEKLFF.

V and J are TRBV28 and TRBJ1-5; D gene unclear. Germline V gene sequence: CDR1 MDHEN, CDR2 SYDVKM. The CDR3 loop spans 15 amino acids. Deletions cut 10 bases from V and 4 bases from J, with 20 bases between. The CDR3 DNA is TGTGCCACCGCGGGAGGGAACGGCGGTAATCAGCCCCAGCATTTT. Protein: CATAGGNGGNQPQHF.

The gene calls are TRBV6-2 or TRBV6-3 and TRBJ2-5, with D perhaps TRBD2 (5 bases). The V gene's germline CDR1 is MNHEY and CDR2 SVGEGT. The V and J ends lost 2 bases and 3 bases respectively, with 13 bases between them. The CDR3 consists of 15 residues. This CDR3 is CASSYGRGSKETQYF. The DNA of the CDR3 is TGTGCCAGCAGTTACGGCCGGGGTTCGAAAGAGACCCAGTACTTC.

The chain has TRBV11-2 and TRBJ1-1; 11 bases map to TRBD1. The V gene's germline CDR1 is SGHAT and CDR2 FQNNGV. V trimming: 4 bases; J trimming: 2 bases; junction bases outside the gene matches: 6. The CDR3 covers 16 residues. CDR3 bases: TGTGCCAGCAGCTGGGGACAGGGGGTCCGAAACACTGAAGCTTTCTTT. Translated: CASSWGQGVRNTEAFF.

V is TRBV4-1 and J is TRBJ1-1, with no clear D. The CDR3 contains 15 residues. Germline V gives CDR1 MGHRA, CDR2 YSYEKL. V dropped 1 base and J dropped 1 base, with 10 bases sitting between them. The CDR3 DNA follows: TGCGCCAGCAGCCAAGGATGGGAGTCGAACACTGAAGCTTTCTTT. This sequence encodes CASSQGWESNTEAFF.

J is TRBJ2-1 and V is TRBV4-3; no reliable D call. There are 13 residues in the CDR3. V was shortened by 4 bases and J by 10 bases, with 14 bases between the two germline ends. Looked up from germline, CDR1 is LGHNA and CDR2 is YSLEER. For the CDR3, the DNA is TGCGCCAGCAGCCGAGACCTTTCGAGCGAGCAGTTCTTC. Its protein is CASSRDLSSEQFF.

This clone was found once. The chain has TRBV27 and TRBJ1-5; the D is unclear. The CDR3 loop spans 16 amino acids. The V end was cut by 5 bases, the J end by 4 bases, with 18 bases between. In germline, CDR1 is MNHEY, CDR2 SMNVEV (reference sequence). CDR3 nucleotides: TGTGCCAGCAGTCGAGCAGTGGGTCTTCGGAATCAGCCCCAGCATTTT. Its protein is CASSRAVGLRNQPQHF.

J is TRBJ2-5 and V is TRBV6-1, with 11 positions matching TRBD1. This CDR3 is built from 16 residues. The germline V gene has CDR1 MNHNS and CDR2 SASEGT. Germline trimming cut 4 bases from V and 2 bases from J; bases unmatched to any gene: 6. The CDR3 here is CASSGDRGRWQETQYF. In DNA form, the CDR3 reads TGTGCCAGCAGTGGGGACAGGGGGAGGTGGCAAGAGACCCAGTACTTC.

V and J are TRBV28 and TRBJ1-2; D is undetermined. This CDR3 spans 12 amino acids. Trimming cost V 10 bases and J 4 bases, with 13 bases left between them. The germline CDR1 and CDR2 sequences are MDHEN and SYDVKM. The CDR3 DNA reads TGTGCCATCGGGCCGGGTGTCTATGGCTACACCTTC. It translates to CAIGPGVYGYTF.

The rearrangement links TRBV5-4 to TRBJ1-3, with unresolved D. CDR3 size: 15 residues. Trimming removed 0 bases from V and 3 bases from J, with 10 bases in between. Looked up from germline, CDR1 is SGHNT and CDR2 is YYREEE (reference sequence). CDR3 coding DNA: TGTGCCAGCAGCTTGGTGGGCCACGGTGGAAACACCATATATTTT. Amino acid sequence: CASSLVGHGGNTIYF.

The rearrangement joins TRBV6-4 to TRBJ2-1; tentative D call: TRBD2 (5 bases). Germline V gives CDR1 MRHNA, CDR2 SNTAGT. V lost 2 bases to trimming and J lost 7 bases, with 9 bases between them. CDR3 length: 13 residues. CDR3 DNA sequence: TGTGCCAGCAGTGACCGAGCGGTTAATGAGCAGTTCTTC. Translating gives CASSDRAVNEQFF.

J is TRBJ1-2 and V is TRBV7-2; 9 bases match TRBD1. Losses at the gene ends were 5 bases for V and 7 bases for J; bases not matched to a gene: 8. The length of the CDR3 is 14 residues. The V gene's germline CDR1 is SGHTA and CDR2 FQGNSA. The CDR3 bases are TGTGCCAGCAGCGCCTACAGGGGGCAGGTTGGCTACACCTTC. Its protein is CASSAYRGQVGYTF.

V gene TRBV5-1 combines with J gene TRBJ1-1; TRBD1 matches at 9 bases. The CDR3 is made up of 15 amino acids. Unmatched junction bases numbered 9, after V lost 4 bases and J lost 5 bases. Germline V CDR1 and CDR2: SGHRS, YFSETQ. The CDR3 nucleotides are TGCGCCAGCAGCGGGGGCGGGACAGGGCGGACTGAAGCTTTCTTT. Protein sequence: CASSGGGTGRTEAFF.

The chain uses TRBV3-1 (or the pseudogene TRBV3-2) and TRBJ1-3; D gene ambiguous. The V end lost 4 bases, the J end lost 0 bases, and 7 bases lay between the germline ends. The CDR3 spans 14 residues. In germline, CDR1 is LGHDT, CDR2 YNNKEL (reference sequence). The CDR3 loop is CASSLTGSGNTIYF. In DNA, the CDR3 is TGTGCCAGCAGCCTCACCGGCTCTGGAAACACCATATATTTT.

The chain joins TRBV6-2 or TRBV6-3 to TRBJ2-2; 7 bases map to TRBD2. This CDR3 spans 16 amino acids. Germline-derived CDR1 and CDR2 are MNHEY and SVGEGT. Trimming at V came to 2 bases and at J to 6 bases, leaving 9 bases not matched to a gene. CDR3 sequence reads: CASSYQASGEAGELFF. As DNA, the CDR3 is TGTGCCAGCAGTTACCAGGCTAGCGGAGAGGCCGGGGAGCTGTTTTTT.

V gene TRBV6-6 combines with J gene TRBJ2-3; 9 bases are a match to TRBD2. The trim removed 5 bases at V and 4 bases at J, leaving 13 bases unmatched. Germline V CDR1 and CDR2: MNHNY, SVGAGI (reference sequence). CDR3 length: 17 residues. The CDR3 DNA reads as TGTGCCAGCAGTCGGCCCAATCTAGCGGGAACCCCAGATACGCAGTATTTT. It translates to CASSRPNLAGTPDTQYF.

The CDR3 reads CASSSYRGLADTQYF. DNA of the CDR3: TGTGCCAGCAGCAGCTACAGGGGGCTAGCAGATACGCAGTATTTT. The gene calls are TRBV13 and TRBJ2-3, with 9 nucleotides matching TRBD1. The CDR3 totals 15 residues. Trimming cost V 5 bases and J 4 bases; bases outside gene matches: 7. CDR1 and CDR2 (germline): PRHDT, FYEKMQ (reference sequence).

This clone came up a few times. This chain links TRBV6-5 with TRBJ2-1, with 8 bases aligning to TRBD1. This CDR3 has 13 amino acids. The V gene end was trimmed by 4 bases and the J gene end by 13 bases; junction bases not matched to a gene: 9. The germline gives CDR1 MNHEY, CDR2 SVGAGI. CDR3 sequence (DNA): TGTGCCAGCAGTTCCGACAGGGGCGCGGGACAGTTCTTC. Its translation is CASSSDRGAGQFF.

The chain uses TRBV9 and TRBJ1-3; a possible D gene is TRBD1 (6 bases). CDR3 length: 16 amino acids. In germline, CDR1 is SGDLS, CDR2 YYNGEE. V gave up 2 bases and J gave up 0 bases, with 12 bases separating them. The CDR3 DNA reads as TGTGCCAGCAGCGTCGGAACAGGGTACTCTGGAAACACCATATATTTT. Its protein is CASSVGTGYSGNTIYF.

Notes on this clone: A read error may produce the germline difference seen at one junction end. This rearrangement joins TRBV7-7 to TRBJ2-7; TRBD1 matches 7 bases. Germline V gives CDR1 SSHAT, CDR2 FNYEAQ (reference sequence). CDR3 length equals 13 residues. In DNA, the CDR3 is TGTGCTAGCAGCCCCGACAGGGCTCACGAGCAGTACTTC. Its translation: CASSPDRAHEQYF.

The rearrangement joins TRBV30 to TRBJ2-5; 7 bases line up with TRBD1. Germline loops: CDR1 GTSNPN, CDR2 SVGIG (reference sequence). J lost 5 bases, V lost 0 bases, and 6 bases had no gene match. The CDR3 spans 14 residues. The CDR3 coding sequence is TGTGCCTGGAGTGTACAGGACAGGAGGGAGACCCAGTACTTC. It is translated as CAWSVQDRRETQYF.